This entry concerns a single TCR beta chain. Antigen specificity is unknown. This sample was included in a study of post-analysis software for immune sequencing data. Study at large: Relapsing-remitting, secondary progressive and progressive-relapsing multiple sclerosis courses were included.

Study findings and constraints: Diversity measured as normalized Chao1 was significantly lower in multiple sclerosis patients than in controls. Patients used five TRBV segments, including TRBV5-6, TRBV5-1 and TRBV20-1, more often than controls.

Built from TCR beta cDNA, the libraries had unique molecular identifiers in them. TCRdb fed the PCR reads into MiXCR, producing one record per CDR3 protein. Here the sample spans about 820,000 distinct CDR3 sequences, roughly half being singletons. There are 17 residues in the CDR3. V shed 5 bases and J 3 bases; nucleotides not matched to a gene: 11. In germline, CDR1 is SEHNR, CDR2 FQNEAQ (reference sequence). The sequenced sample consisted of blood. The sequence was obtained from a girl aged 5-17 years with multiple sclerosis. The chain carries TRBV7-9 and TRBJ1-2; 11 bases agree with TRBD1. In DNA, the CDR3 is TGTGCCAGCAGCCCGTTCCCGGACAGGGGGCAGGACTATGGCTACACCTTC. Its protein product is CASSPFPDRGQDYGYTF.